What follows describes a single T cell receptor beta chain. The data were obtained in a study of CD8+CD57+ T cells in acquired aplastic anemia. The CDR3 spans 17 residues. Germline V lookup: CDR1 LNHDA, CDR2 SQIVND (reference sequence). V dropped 6 bases and J dropped 0; count of bases not matched to a gene: 7. Whoever was chosen for sequencing had shown CD8+CD57+ cell expansion by flow cytometry. Severe acquired aplastic anemia was the diagnosis recorded for all patients. The template for TCR beta VDJ and CDR3 sequence profiling was genomic DNA. One entry per CDR3 protein, called by TCRdb with MiXCR from the reads. The profile shows under 200,000 distinct CDR3 sequences, less than 60% of them singletons.

The specimen sequenced was sorted CD4+, CD8+, or CD8+CD57+ T cells (not recorded which) from PBMCs. This TCR came from a human donor with aplastic anemia. The chain recombines TRBV19 with TRBJ1-4; 10 nucleotides match TRBD1. CDR3 region: CASRPRDRGATNEKLFF. In DNA, the CDR3 is TGTGCCAGTAGGCCCCGGGACAGGGGAGCAACTAATGAAAAACTGTTTTTT.